Reported below is one TCR beta chain. Its antigen is undetermined. Here immunoSEQ multiplex PCR was the method, and the copy in TCRdb shows in-frame clones only, minus some. The sample includes 120,000 or so clones, approximately 94% seen only once; the top ten take 2.9%. The sample belongs to a study of T cell responses to AZD1222 COVID-19 vaccine. Regarding the study as a whole: CD4 TCRs linked to vaccination spanned spike, dominating at 160-218 and 743-854.

Germline CDR1 is SEHNR and CDR2 is FQNEAQ (reference sequence). With 4 bases clipped from V and 0 bases from J, the junction kept 2 bases outside the gene matches. The CDR3 loop spans 14 amino acids. V and J are TRBV7-9 and TRBJ1-1; 7 bases align to TRBD1. The sample was peripheral blood, taken 28 days after the second AZD1222 dose. The sequence was obtained from an adult who received the AZD1222 COVID-19 vaccine. The CDR3 region has the DNA TGTGCCAGCAGCTCGGACAGGCTGAACACTGAAGCTTTCTTT. Its translation: CASSSDRLNTEAFF. Supplemented by reference TRBV7-9 and TRBJ1-1, the full variable domain reads DTGVSQNPRHKITKRGQNVTFRCDPISEHNRLYWYRQTLGQGPEFLTYFQNEAQLEKSRLLSDRFSAERPKGSFSTLEIQRTEQGDSAMYLCASSSDRLNTEAFFGQGTRLTVV.